The entry below gives a single T cell receptor (beta chain) sequence along with its context. Antigen: not known. The data derive from a study of OX40 agonist ivuxolimab in advanced cancers. Study information: Patients received ivuxolimab, an intravenous treatment, every 2 weeks at 0.01 to 10 mg/kg.

Here immunoSEQ multiplex PCR was the method, and the copy in TCRdb shows in-frame clones only, minus some. The data show roughly 100,000 clones, about 87% seen once. Points from the study as a whole: At doses 0.1 to 3.0 mg/kg, CD4+ and CD8+ clones expanded. Individuals who were partial responders at 0.1-3.0 mg/kg had clonal expansion that ranked among the lowest. In the expanded peripheral T cells, antigen specificity was never determined.

The TCR originated in an adult with an advanced solid tumor such as melanoma, head and neck, liver or kidney cancer. The input for sequencing was CD4+ or CD8+ T cells sorted from blood, taken in a trial of the OX40 agonist ivuxolimab.

This chain's CDR3 is CASSSQGAGELFF. CDR3 coding DNA: TGTGCCAGCAGCTCCCAGGGAGCTGGGGAGCTGTTTTTT. The chain uses TRBV7-6 and TRBJ2-2; D tentatively reads TRBD1 or TRBD2 (5 bases each). V was trimmed by 4 bases and J by 8 bases, leaving 11 bases between them. The CDR3 loop spans 13 amino acids. Germline V gene data show CDR1 as SGHVS and CDR2 as FNYEAQ.